Sequencing of this T cell receptor (beta chain) was carried out in a study of T-cell reconstitution after alpha-beta-depleted transplantation in children. CDR3 size: 14 residues. Trimming removed 3 bases from V and 8 bases from J, with 17 bases in between. Germline V CDR1 and CDR2: DFQATT, SNEGSKA (reference sequence). This clonotype was counted many times. This sample's TCRbeta library carried unique molecular identifier barcodes. TCRdb called the PCR reads again in MiXCR, with one record for every CDR3 protein. The sample lists hundreds of thousands of distinct CDR3 sequences, around 17% occurring once.

This TCR was recovered from a human donor who donated a stem cell graft to a child with acute myeloid leukemia. J is TRBJ2-1 and V is TRBV20-1; weak D call: TRBD2 (6 bases). The sequencing used PBMCs from the stem cell graft donor, collected from the stem cell graft. The CDR3 sequence: CSASTVTRSDEQFF. The CDR3 nucleotides read TGCAGTGCTAGTACCGTGACTAGAAGCGATGAGCAGTTCTTC.